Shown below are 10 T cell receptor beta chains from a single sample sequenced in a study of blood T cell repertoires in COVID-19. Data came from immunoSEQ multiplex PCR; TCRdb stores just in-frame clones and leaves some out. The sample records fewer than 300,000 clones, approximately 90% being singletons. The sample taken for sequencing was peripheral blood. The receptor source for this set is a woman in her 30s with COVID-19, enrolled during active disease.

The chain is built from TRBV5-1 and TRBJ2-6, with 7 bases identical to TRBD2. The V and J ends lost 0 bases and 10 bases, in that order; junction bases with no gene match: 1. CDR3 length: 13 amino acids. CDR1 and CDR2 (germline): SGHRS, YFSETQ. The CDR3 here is CASSLGEGNVLTF. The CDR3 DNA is TGCGCCAGCAGCTTGGGGGAGGGGAACGTCCTGACTTTC.

The CDR3 here is CASSRGQLNTEAFF. CDR3 coding DNA: TGTGCCAGCAGCCGGGGACAGCTGAACACTGAAGCTTTCTTT. V gene TRBV4-2 combines with J gene TRBJ1-1; 7 nucleotides agree with TRBD1. Germline CDR1 is LGHNA and CDR2 is YNFKEQ. This CDR3 contains 14 residues. Losses at the gene ends were 4 bases for V and 0 bases for J; bases not matched to a gene: 2.

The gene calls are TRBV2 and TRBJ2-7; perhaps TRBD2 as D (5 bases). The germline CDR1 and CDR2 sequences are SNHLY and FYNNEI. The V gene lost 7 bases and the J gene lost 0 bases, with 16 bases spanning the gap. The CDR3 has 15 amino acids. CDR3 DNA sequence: TGTGCCAGCAACCCCGGACTGGATTCCTCCTACGAGCAGTACTTC. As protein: CASNPGLDSSYEQYF.

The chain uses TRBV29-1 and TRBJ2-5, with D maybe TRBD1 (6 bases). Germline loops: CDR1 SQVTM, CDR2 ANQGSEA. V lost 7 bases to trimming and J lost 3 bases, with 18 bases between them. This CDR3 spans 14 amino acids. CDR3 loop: CSGHTGSLKETQYF. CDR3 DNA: TGCAGCGGACATACAGGGAGCCTTAAAGAGACCCAGTACTTC.

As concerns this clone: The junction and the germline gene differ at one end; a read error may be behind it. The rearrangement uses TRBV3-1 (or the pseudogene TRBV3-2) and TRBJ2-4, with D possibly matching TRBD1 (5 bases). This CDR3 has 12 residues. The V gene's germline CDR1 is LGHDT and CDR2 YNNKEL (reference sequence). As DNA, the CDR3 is TGTGCCAGCAGCCATCAGGGCAGCGCCTACCTCTTC. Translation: CASSHQGSAYLF.

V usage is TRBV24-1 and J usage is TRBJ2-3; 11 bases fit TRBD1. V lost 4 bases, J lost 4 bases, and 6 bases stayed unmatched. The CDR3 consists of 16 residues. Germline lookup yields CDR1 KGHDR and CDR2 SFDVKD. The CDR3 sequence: CATSDPRDRGSDTQYF. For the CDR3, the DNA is TGTGCCACCAGTGACCCCCGGGACAGGGGGTCAGATACGCAGTATTTT.

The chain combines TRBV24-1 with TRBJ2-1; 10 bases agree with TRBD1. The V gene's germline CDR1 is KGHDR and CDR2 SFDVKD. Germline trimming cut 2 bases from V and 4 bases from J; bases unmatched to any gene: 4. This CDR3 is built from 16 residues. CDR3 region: CATSDSPGQGYNEQFF. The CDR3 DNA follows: TGTGCCACCAGTGATTCTCCGGGACAGGGGTACAATGAGCAGTTCTTC.

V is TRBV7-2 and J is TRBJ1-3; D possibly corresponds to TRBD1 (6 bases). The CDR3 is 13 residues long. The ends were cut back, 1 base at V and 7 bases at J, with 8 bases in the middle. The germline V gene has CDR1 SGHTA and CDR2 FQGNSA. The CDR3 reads CASSLVRGNTIYF. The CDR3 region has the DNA TGTGCCAGCAGCTTAGTAAGGGGGAACACCATATATTTT. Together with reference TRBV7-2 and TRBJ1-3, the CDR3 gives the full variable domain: GAGVSQSPSNKVTEKGKDVELRCDPISGHTALYWYRQSLGQGLEFLIYFQGNSAPDKSGLPSDRFSAERTGGSVSTLTIQRTQQEDSAVYLCASSLVRGNTIYFGEGSWLTVV.

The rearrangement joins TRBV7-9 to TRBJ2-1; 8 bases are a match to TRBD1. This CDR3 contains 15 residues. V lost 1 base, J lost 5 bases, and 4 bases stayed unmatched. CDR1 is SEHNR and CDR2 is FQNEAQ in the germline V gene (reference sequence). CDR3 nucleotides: TGTGCCAGCAGCTTAGGGGACAGGCTAAACAATGAGCAGTTCTTC. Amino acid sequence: CASSLGDRLNNEQFF.

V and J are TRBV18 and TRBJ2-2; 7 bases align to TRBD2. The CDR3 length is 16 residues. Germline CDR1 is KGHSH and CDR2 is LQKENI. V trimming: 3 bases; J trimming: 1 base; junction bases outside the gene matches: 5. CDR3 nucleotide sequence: TGTGCCAGCTCACCCGGGCTAGCGGAGAACACCGGGGAGCTGTTTTTT. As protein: CASSPGLAENTGELFF. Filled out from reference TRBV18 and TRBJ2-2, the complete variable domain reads NAGVMQNPRHLVRRRGQEARLRCSPMKGHSHVYWYRQLPEEGLKFMVYLQKENIIDESGMPKERFSAEFPKEGPSILRIQQVVRGDSAAYFCASSPGLAENTGELFFGEGSRLTVL.